The clone carrying this T cell receptor (beta chain) was counted at least ten times. This sample is part of a study of T-cell reconstitution after alpha-beta-depleted transplantation in children. The CDR3 covers 17 residues. Germline CDR1 reads SEHNR; CDR2 reads FQNEAQ (reference sequence). Trimming cost V 5 bases and J 2 bases; bases outside gene matches: 9. This sample's TCRbeta library carried unique molecular identifier barcodes. TCRdb called the PCR reads again in MiXCR, with one record for every CDR3 protein. There are some 200,000 distinct CDR3 sequences in the sample; around 9.5% occur only once, and approximately 5.9% lies in the top ten.

V and J are TRBV7-9 and TRBJ2-5; 12 nucleotides line up with TRBD2. This receptor was taken from a human donor who donated a stem cell graft to a child with acute lymphoblastic leukemia. Sequences were derived from PBMCs from the stem cell graft donor, sampled from the stem cell graft. Here the CDR3 reads CASSKLSSGGVQETQYF. For the CDR3, the DNA is TGTGCCAGCAGCAAACTTTCTAGCGGGGGGGTTCAAGAGACCCAGTACTTC.